A selection of T cell receptor beta chains follows, all from one sample in a study of cytomegalovirus exposure and HLA in healthy donors. This table comes from immunoSEQ multiplex PCR, and its TCRdb copy is limited to in-frame clones, with some not included. The sample totals 100,000 to 150,000 clones; its top ten clones hold around 2.4%. The sequenced material came from PBMCs. Receptor source: a middle-aged man in good health and CMV-seronegative. Both conserved end residues are part of each CDR3. D genes are given only for firm matches.

d_gene	v_gene	j_gene	CDR3nt	CDR3aa
.	TRBV28	TRBJ2-7	TGTGCCAGCATGACAACGGAATCAGGCTACGAGCAGTACTTC	CASMTTESGYEQYF
TRBD2	TRBV4-3	TRBJ2-1	TGCGCCAGCAGCCCGGGACTAGCGGAGAGTCAAGAGCAGTTCTTC	CASSPGLAESQEQFF
TRBD1	TRBV2	TRBJ1-5	TGTGCCAGCAGTCCACCGGGACAGGGCAATCAGCCCCAGCATTTT	CASSPPGQGNQPQHF
.	TRBV30	TRBJ2-2	TGTGCCTGGAGTGGACTCGCTACGAACACCGGGGAGCTGTTTTTT	CAWSGLATNTGELFF
.	TRBV11-3	TRBJ2-2	TGTGCCAGCAGCCCAACCGGAGCACCCGGGGAGCTGTTTTTT	CASSPTGAPGELFF
.	TRBV4-1	TRBJ1-4	TGCGCCAGCAGCCGGGTGGACTTTGAAAAACTGTTTTTT	CASSRVDFEKLFF
TRBD1	TRBV5-1	TRBJ1-1	TGCGCCAGCAGTTTAGGTCCCGGGACAGGGGCGAACACTGAAGCTTTCTTT	CASSLGPGTGANTEAFF
.	TRBV7-9	TRBJ1-4	TGTGCCAGCAGTTCTAGCTGGACAGCAACTAATGAAAAACTGTTTTTT	CASSSSWTATNEKLFF
.	TRBV7-9	TRBJ1-3	TGTGCCAGCAGCCTATCAGGGGCGGGAAACACCATATATTTT	CASSLSGAGNTIYF
TRBD1	TRBV28	TRBJ2-7	TGTGCCAGCACCCTCGAGGGGCAGGGGGCCGAGCAGTACTTC	CASTLEGQGAEQYF
.	TRBV11-3	TRBJ2-3	TGTGCCAGCACGGTGGGAGGAAGCACAGATACGCAGTATTTT	CASTVGGSTDTQYF
TRBD1	TRBV28	TRBJ2-7	TGTGCCAGCACCCCGCGATCCTACAGGGGGCTTAGGTACGAGCAGTACTTC	CASTPRSYRGLRYEQYF
.	TRBV27	TRBJ2-2	TGTGCCAGCAGTTCAGGGGCGAACACCGGGGAGCTGTTTTTT	CASSSGANTGELFF
TRBD1	TRBV6-5	TRBJ1-1	TGTGCCAGCAGTAGTGACAGGGATGTAGCTTTCTTT	CASSSDRDVAFF